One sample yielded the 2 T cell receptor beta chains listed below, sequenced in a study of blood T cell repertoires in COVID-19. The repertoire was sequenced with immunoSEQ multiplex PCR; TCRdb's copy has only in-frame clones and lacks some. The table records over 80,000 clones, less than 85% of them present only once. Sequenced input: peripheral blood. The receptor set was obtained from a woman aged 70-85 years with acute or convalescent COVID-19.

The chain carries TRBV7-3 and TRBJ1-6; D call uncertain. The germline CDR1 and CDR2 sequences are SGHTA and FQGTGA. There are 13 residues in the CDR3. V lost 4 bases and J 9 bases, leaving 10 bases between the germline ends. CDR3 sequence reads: CASSWGAGSPLHF. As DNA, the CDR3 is TGTGCCAGCAGCTGGGGTGCGGGTTCACCCCTCCACTTT.

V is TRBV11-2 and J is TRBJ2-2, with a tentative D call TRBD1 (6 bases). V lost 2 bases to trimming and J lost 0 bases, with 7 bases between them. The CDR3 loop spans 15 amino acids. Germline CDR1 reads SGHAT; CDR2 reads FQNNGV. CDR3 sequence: CASSLRQANTGELFF. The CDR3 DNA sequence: TGTGCCAGCAGCTTAAGACAGGCGAACACCGGGGAGCTGTTTTTT.